This TCR beta chain was identified in a study of vaccination and CD4 T cells after COVID-19. An Oncomine TCR Beta short-read assay was used to sequence the DNA from cultured CD4+ T cells. TCRdb analysed the PCR reads with MiXCR anew, one entry per CDR3 protein. The sample consists of under 20,000 distinct CDR3 sequences, about 50% of them appearing once. To note about this clonotype: Its antigen is not known.

The treatment is: approximately nine-day PBMC culture with coronavirus spike peptide pools or control peptides (ViraFEST assay). With 5 bases clipped from V and 6 bases from J, the junction kept 6 bases outside the gene matches. CDR3 size: 14 residues. Germline loops: CDR1 SGHTA, CDR2 FQGNSA. This receptor was identified in a human donor who had recovered from COVID-19. This specimen consisted of CD4+ T cells from blood, cultured in vitro, obtained before SARS-CoV-2 vaccination. The V gene is TRBV7-2, the J gene TRBJ2-7; 11 positions agree with TRBD2. The CDR3 is CASSRLAGGTEQYF. The CDR3 DNA is TGTGCCAGCAGCCGGTTAGCGGGGGGGACCGAGCAGTACTTC.